This TCR beta chain was observed in a study of T cells in Graves' hyperthyroidism and ophthalmopathy. This CDR3 has 14 residues. Germline loops: CDR1 DFQATT, CDR2 SNEGSKA (reference sequence). The germline V and J ends were trimmed by 2 bases and 6 bases, with 16 bases remaining between them. The sample holds many counts of this clonotype. Amplification of TCR beta CDR3 regions was performed using RNA transcripts as template. The study used the HTBI primer set for a first-round RT-PCR of the TCR CDR3. TCRdb re-called the multiplex PCR reads through MiXCR, storing one row per CDR3 protein. The sample lists fewer than 800,000 distinct CDR3 sequences, 16% occurring once.

This TCR was sampled from a man between 18 and 35 years old with Graves' hyperthyroidism. The gene calls are TRBV20-1 and TRBJ2-5, with D possibly being TRBD2 (7 bases). Source material: blood. Here the CDR3 reads CSARSGAGVQTQYF. Here the CDR3 DNA reads TGCAGTGCTAGATCAGGGGCGGGAGTGCAGACCCAGTACTTC.